This TCR beta chain was profiled in a study of CD8+CD57+ T cells in acquired aplastic anemia. Study overall: Yields of DNA that came from sorted CD4+ and CD8+ cells averaged roughly 3 ug.

Concerning this clonotype itself: As yet, its antigen is unknown.

Both TCR beta VDJ combination and CDR3 sequence profiling were carried out. Genomic DNA was the template for this profiling. Each CDR3 protein is one row after TCRdb ran MiXCR on the reads. The data contain about 180,000 distinct CDR3 sequences, roughly three fifths of them singletons. The CDR3 covers 13 residues. V was trimmed by 1 base and J by 2 bases, leaving 8 bases between them. Germline V CDR1 and CDR2: SQVTM, ANQGSEA. Study observations and caveats: Patients and controls turned out to have around 29 CD8+ CDR3 sequences in common.

Individuals selected for sequencing had exhibited CD8+CD57+ cell expansion on flow cytometry. The diagnosis in all patients was severe acquired aplastic anemia. Patients had undergone no therapy by the time their blood was sampled. The sequence derives from a human donor with aplastic anemia. V is TRBV29-1 and J is TRBJ1-1; D gene ambiguous. Specimen: sorted CD4+, CD8+, or CD8+CD57+ T cells (not recorded which) from PBMCs. The CDR3: CSVEAHQNTEAFF. CDR3 bases: TGCAGCGTTGAAGCACACCAAAACACTGAAGCTTTCTTT.